This TCR beta chain was identified in a study of blood T cell repertoires in COVID-19. The data were produced by immunoSEQ multiplex PCR, yet TCRdb's version contains in-frame clones alone and is incomplete. The sample yields 130,000 or so clones, around 83% seen once. Per germline, CDR1 MNHEY and CDR2 SVGEGT. V shed 3 bases and J 1 base; nucleotides not matched to a gene: 4. The CDR3 is 15 amino acids. Source material: peripheral blood. The TCR comes from a human donor in a cohort sampled during active COVID-19. This chain joins TRBV6-2 or TRBV6-3 and TRBJ2-3; 7 nucleotides line up with TRBD1. The CDR3 region is CASSYTGQRTDTQYF. CDR3 DNA: TGTGCCAGCAGTTATACGGGACAGCGCACAGATACGCAGTATTTT.